Below are 21 T cell receptor beta chains sequenced from a single sample in a study of T cell responses to AZD1222 COVID-19 vaccine. TCRdb's table, derived via immunoSEQ multiplex PCR, lists solely in-frame clones and lacks some. The sample contains roughly 92,000 clones, 85% to 90% of which appear only once. Sequenced material: peripheral blood, taken 28 days after the second AZD1222 dose. These receptors were taken from an adult who received the AZD1222 COVID-19 vaccine.

The chain is built from TRBV27 and TRBJ2-7; D perhaps matches TRBD2 (7 bases). V was trimmed by 6 bases and J by 0 bases, leaving 15 bases between them. Per the germline V gene, CDR1 is MNHEY and CDR2 is SMNVEV (reference sequence). The CDR3 contains 15 residues. The CDR3 coding sequence is TGTGCCAGCAGCAGAAGAGGGGGGGCCTCCTACGAGCAGTACTTC. This sequence encodes CASSRRGGASYEQYF.

The chain joins TRBV11-3 to TRBJ2-1; weak D call: TRBD2 (5 bases). V lost 0 bases and J 6 bases, leaving 12 bases between the germline ends. Germline CDR1 reads SGHNT; CDR2 reads YENEEA. CDR3 length: 15 residues. The CDR3 reads CASSLDLAGGNEQFF. Here the CDR3 DNA reads TGTGCCAGCAGCTTAGATTTGGCGGGCGGCAATGAGCAGTTCTTC. The full variable domain, in which reference TRBV11-3 and TRBJ2-1 provide the parts outside the CDR3, is EAGVVQSPRYKIIEKKQPVAFWCNPISGHNTLYWYLQNLGQGPELLIRYENEEAVDDSQLPKDRFSAERLKGVDSTLKIQPAELGDSAVYLCASSLDLAGGNEQFFGPGTRLTVL.

The chain is built from TRBV6-1 and TRBJ1-2, with 7 bases that match TRBD1. Germline lookup yields CDR1 MNHNS and CDR2 SASEGT. The CDR3 covers 15 residues. After removal of 3 bases from V and 8 bases from J, the junction contained 12 bases not matched to a gene. CDR3 amino acids: CASSDPGGRKGGYTF. The CDR3 bases are TGTGCCAGCAGTGATCCAGGGGGACGCAAAGGGGGCTACACCTTC.

The V call is TRBV30, the J call TRBJ1-1; 8 nucleotides match TRBD1. Trimming cost V 3 bases and J 4 bases; bases outside gene matches: 7. CDR1 and CDR2 (germline): GTSNPN, SVGIG (reference sequence). The CDR3 extends over 14 amino acids. The CDR3 spells CAWSPRTGLTEAFF. DNA for the CDR3: TGTGCCTGGAGCCCCCGGACAGGGCTCACTGAAGCTTTCTTT.

This chain uses TRBV5-1 with TRBJ1-2; D is perhaps TRBD1 (6 bases). Germline CDR1 reads SGHRS; CDR2 reads YFSETQ. Trimming shortened V by 7 bases and J by 2 bases, and 15 bases separated the two germline ends. CDR3 length: 14 amino acids. CDR3 protein: CASAQGQTNYGYTF. Written as DNA, the CDR3 is TGCGCCAGCGCCCAAGGACAGACCAACTATGGCTACACCTTC.

The chain joins TRBV19 to TRBJ1-6; maybe TRBD1 (5 bases). Germline V lookup: CDR1 LNHDA, CDR2 SQIVND (reference sequence). This CDR3 comprises 13 residues. The V and J ends lost 8 bases and 9 bases respectively, with 14 bases between them. The CDR3 DNA is TGTGCCAGTCGGGACCCGGGAGGTTCACCCCTCCACTTT. Its translation: CASRDPGGSPLHF. Together with reference TRBV19 and TRBJ1-6, the CDR3 gives the full variable domain: DGGITQSPKYLFRKEGQNVTLSCEQNLNHDAMYWYRQDPGQGLRLIYYSQIVNDFQKGDIAEGYSVSREKKESFPLTVTSAQKNPTAFYLCASRDPGGSPLHFGNGTRLTVT.

The chain recombines TRBV19 with TRBJ2-7; D is possibly TRBD2 (6 bases). The germline V gene encodes CDR1 LNHDA and CDR2 SQIVND (reference sequence). This CDR3 region has 14 residues. V was trimmed by 3 bases and J by 2 bases, leaving 11 bases between them. CDR3 sequence reads: CASSIRLGAYEQYF. Here the CDR3 DNA reads TGTGCCAGTAGTATTCGACTAGGAGCCTACGAGCAGTACTTC.

The chain recombines TRBV2 with TRBJ1-2, with TRBD1 matching 9 bases. V dropped 5 bases and J dropped 4; count of bases not matched to a gene: 11. CDR1 SNHLY and CDR2 FYNNEI come from the germline V gene. The CDR3 totals 16 residues. The CDR3 loop is CASSSHSGQGFYGYTF. The CDR3 coding sequence is TGTGCCAGCAGTTCCCATTCGGGACAGGGCTTCTATGGCTACACCTTC.

The gene calls are TRBV6-6 and TRBJ2-7; 8 bases are shared with TRBD2. CDR3 size: 14 residues. CDR1 MNHNY and CDR2 SVGAGI come from the germline V gene (reference sequence). The J segment lost 0 bases and the V segment lost 7 bases, leaving 5 bases of the junction unmatched. The CDR3 loop is CASKGGTSSYEQYF. CDR3 nucleotides: TGTGCCAGCAAGGGTGGGACTAGCTCCTACGAGCAGTACTTC.

The chain uses TRBV10-2 and TRBJ1-1; D gene unclear. CDR1 and CDR2 from the germline V gene are WSHSY and SAAADI. The CDR3 consists of 11 residues. Trimming removed 4 bases at V and 8 bases at J, with 8 bases between. For the CDR3, the DNA is TGCGCCAGCAGTGTGTCAGGAGAAGCTTTCTTT. Translated: CASSVSGEAFF.

The J gene is TRBJ1-1, the V gene TRBV3-1 (or the pseudogene TRBV3-2), with 10 bases fitting TRBD1. CDR3 length: 16 amino acids. The germline gives CDR1 LGHDT, CDR2 YNNKEL (reference sequence). With V trimmed by 1 base and J by 4 bases, 6 bases remained unmatched. The CDR3 coding sequence is TGTGCCAGCAGCCAAGGACAGGGGGCTTTTGGCACTGAAGCTTTCTTT. It is translated as CASSQGQGAFGTEAFF.

The rearrangement uses TRBV13 and TRBJ1-6; maybe TRBD1 (5 bases). Trimming shortened V by 1 base and J by 7 bases, and 11 bases separated the two germline ends. Germline CDR1 PRHDT, CDR2 FYEKMQ (reference sequence). This CDR3 contains 15 residues. The CDR3 DNA reads TGTGCCAGCAGCTTAGAGGGACGGAAGAATTCACCCCTCCACTTT. This codes for CASSLEGRKNSPLHF.

The V and J genes are TRBV6-5 and TRBJ1-3, with D unresolved. CDR3 size: 16 residues. The germline V gene has CDR1 MNHEY and CDR2 SVGAGI. Between the trimmed V and J ends, which lost 0 bases and 2 bases, there was a span of 11 bases. CDR3 nucleotides: TGTGCCAGCAGTTACTCGCCGAGAGGGCCTGGAAACACCATATATTTT. This sequence encodes CASSYSPRGPGNTIYF.

This sequence joins TRBV11-2 and TRBJ1-1; no definite D call. Germline loops: CDR1 SGHAT, CDR2 FQNNGV. The ends were cut back, 0 bases at V and 5 bases at J, with 7 bases in the middle. The CDR3 covers 13 residues. The CDR3 sequence is CASSLEGRTEAFF. DNA of the CDR3: TGTGCCAGCAGCTTAGAGGGGAGGACTGAAGCTTTCTTT.

J is TRBJ2-1 and V is TRBV6-5; 7 positions match TRBD2. The CDR3 spans 15 residues. Germline V gene sequence: CDR1 MNHEY, CDR2 SVGAGI. The V gene end was trimmed by 5 bases and the J gene end by 3 bases; junction bases not matched to a gene: 7. This CDR3 is CASSPLAARYNEQFF. CDR3 sequence (DNA): TGTGCCAGCAGTCCTCTAGCGGCCCGCTACAATGAGCAGTTCTTC.

The chain couples TRBV4-2 to TRBJ1-1; weak D call: TRBD1 (5 bases). CDR3 size: 15 residues. Per the germline V gene, CDR1 is LGHNA and CDR2 is YNFKEQ. Trimming took 1 base from V and 1 from J, leaving 10 bases between them. In DNA form, the CDR3 reads TGTGCCAGCAGCCAAGTGGGGGGTAGGAACACTGAAGCTTTCTTT. Translating gives CASSQVGGRNTEAFF.

V and J are TRBV25-1 and TRBJ1-6; D not certain. CDR3 size: 16 residues. CDR1 and CDR2 from the germline V gene are MGHDK and SYGVNS. Trimming removed 2 bases from V and 0 bases from J, with 8 bases in between. The CDR3 nucleotides are TGTGCCAGCAGTGAAGGGCGTAACTCCTATAATTCACCCCTCCACTTT. It yields the protein CASSEGRNSYNSPLHF.

The chain couples TRBV5-1 to TRBJ2-5, with D unresolved. This CDR3 is 13 amino acids long. CDR1 and CDR2 (germline): SGHRS, YFSETQ. V was trimmed by 4 bases and J by 5 bases, leaving 12 bases between them. CDR3 protein: CASSPASFETQYF. The CDR3 coding sequence is TGCGCCAGCAGCCCCGCGAGTTTTGAGACCCAGTACTTC.

The CDR3 spells CASSFGKNYGYTF. In DNA form, the CDR3 reads TGTGCCAGCAGTTTCGGGAAAAACTATGGCTACACCTTC. The chain links TRBV12-3 or TRBV12-4 to TRBJ1-2; no clear D gene. The CDR3 is 13 residues long. Trimming took 3 bases from V and 2 from J, leaving 7 bases between them.

V usage is TRBV6-5 and J usage is TRBJ2-1, with 8 positions matching TRBD2. The CDR3 length is 14 residues. V dropped 4 bases and J dropped 3; count of bases not matched to a gene: 2. CDR1 MNHEY and CDR2 SVGAGI come from the germline V gene. CDR3 sequence reads: CASSLAGRYNEQFF. The CDR3 DNA sequence: TGTGCCAGCAGTTTAGCGGGGCGCTACAATGAGCAGTTCTTC.

This chain joins TRBV21-1 and TRBJ2-3; the DNA was not used to check the table's D call, TRBD1. TRBV21-1 is termed a pseudogene. The CDR3 length is 15 residues. CDR3 region: CASSERQGGPDTQYF. The CDR3 DNA reads as TGTGCCAGCAGCGAAAGACAGGGGGGTCCAGATACGCAGTATTTT.